This TCR beta chain was identified in a study of cytomegalovirus exposure and HLA in healthy donors. Whole-study context: Earlier, fewer than 140 million unique TCR beta sequences were recovered from about 170 million T cells by an analysis. Study-level results: The number of N-insertions in an Asian-associated ancestry cluster was reportedly below the 666-donor mean in a later analysis. High sensitivity and specificity were reportedly achieved when the classifier diagnosed cytomegalovirus status.

PCR amplification relied on 60 Vbeta primers (plus 13 Jbeta primers). This table comes from immunoSEQ multiplex PCR, and its TCRdb copy is limited to in-frame clones, with some not included. The table has around 140,000 clones, roughly 9.6% seen once; the top ten hold roughly 7.2%. There are a few counts of this clone. Its target is not known. This TCR derives from a woman aged 40 to 50 in good health and CMV-seropositive. The material sequenced was PBMCs.

The CDR3 sequence: CASSFLGQGPDTQYF. The CDR3, as DNA: TGCGCCAGCAGCTTTCTGGGACAGGGACCAGATACGCAGTATTTT. This chain joins TRBV5-1 and TRBJ2-3; TRBD1 matches 9 bases. This CDR3 comprises 15 residues. Germline loops: CDR1 SGHRS, CDR2 YFSETQ. Trimming at V came to 2 bases and at J to 4 bases, leaving 5 bases not matched to a gene.